Below, 22 T cell receptor beta chains from the same sample are listed, as sequenced in a study of Ad26.COV2.S vaccination and SARS-CoV-2 variants (dated by TCRdb to 2020 to 2023). Library creation used the immunoSEQ multiplex PCR assay. Not all clones reach the TCRdb copy of this immuneACCESS table, which keeps in-frame sequences only. Checked studies attribute under half of the gap to unresolved V genes and leave the rest unexplained. In all, the sample holds 300,000 to 400,000 clones, and more than 75% of those were seen once. The ten biggest clones cover roughly 3.1% of the sample. According to the study, the label for this sample's treatment or condition signals: roughly 19 received Ad26.COV2.S at low or high dose, single or two shots; roughly five received placebo; per-sample allocation not given. Repertoires of vaccine and placebo recipients were sequenced from samples collected on day 63 after the first injection.

This sample comprised peripheral blood, obtained in a trial of Ad26.COV2.S vaccine versus placebo. The source is a person aged 18-65 years who received the Ad26.COV2.S COVID-19 vaccine or a placebo.

The chain links TRBV7-8 to TRBJ1-5, with 8 positions matching TRBD1. Germline CDR1 and CDR2: SGHVS and FQNEAQ. The V gene end was trimmed by 5 bases and the J gene end by 6 bases; junction bases not matched to a gene: 9. The CDR3 runs 15 residues. The CDR3 DNA reads TGTGCCAGCAGCCGAGACAGGGGTTATGCTCAGCCCCAGCATTTT. Its translation is CASSRDRGYAQPQHF.

The CDR3: CASSQAGFTGELFF. CDR3 bases: TGCGCCAGCAGCCAAGCAGGGTTCACCGGGGAGCTGTTTTTT. The chain employs TRBV4-1 and TRBJ2-2, with TRBD1 as a possible D gene (5 bases). The V and J ends lost 1 base and 4 bases respectively, with 7 bases between them. The germline CDR1 and CDR2 sequences are MGHRA and YSYEKL. This CDR3 is built from 14 residues.

The chain links TRBV9 to TRBJ2-1, with TRBD2 matching over 7 bases. The CDR3 length is 13 residues. The V gene end was trimmed by 0 bases and the J gene end by 12 bases; junction bases not matched to a gene: 6. Per germline, CDR1 SGDLS and CDR2 YYNGEE. The CDR3 spells CASSVGRGGTQFF. CDR3 nucleotides: TGTGCCAGCAGCGTAGGTCGCGGGGGAACGCAGTTCTTC.

CDR3 loop: CAIYVNPGTSGIRSYNEQFF. Here the CDR3 DNA reads TGTGCCATTTACGTAAACCCCGGGACTAGCGGGATCCGTTCCTACAATGAGCAGTTCTTC. The genes are TRBV10-3 and TRBJ2-1; 13 nucleotides line up with TRBD2. Looked up from germline, CDR1 is ENHRY and CDR2 is SYGVKD. The CDR3 runs to 20 residues. J gave up 1 base and V 9 bases, and 18 bases lay outside the gene matches.

The genes are TRBV18 and TRBJ2-7, with 8 bases fitting TRBD1. J gave up 3 bases and V 4 bases, and 8 bases lay outside the gene matches. The CDR3 is made up of 15 amino acids. CDR1 and CDR2 from the germline V gene are KGHSH and LQKENI. This CDR3 reads CASSLRQGTFYEQYF. DNA for the CDR3: TGTGCCAGCTCACTCCGACAGGGGACTTTCTACGAGCAGTACTTC.

This clone appeared a few times. In DNA, the CDR3 is TGTGCCAGCAGTTGGGCGGGAGGGCGCCCTTTCGACAATGAGCAGTTCTTC. Translating gives CASSWAGGRPFDNEQFF. The chain links TRBV6-2 or TRBV6-3 to TRBJ2-1, with 9 positions matching TRBD2. Germline trimming cut 4 bases from V and 5 bases from J; bases unmatched to any gene: 12. Germline V gene data show CDR1 as MNHEY and CDR2 as SVGEGT. The CDR3 runs to 17 residues.

This clone was seen more than once but under ten times. The chain joins TRBV11-2 to TRBJ1-2; no clear D. The V gene lost 5 bases and the J gene lost 4 bases, with 8 bases spanning the gap. Per germline, CDR1 SGHAT and CDR2 FQNNGV. CDR3 length equals 12 residues. The CDR3 nucleotides read TGTGCCAGCAGCCCGGAGGGCTATGGCTACACCTTC. Amino acid sequence: CASSPEGYGYTF.

This clone was detected only once. The rearrangement links TRBV19 to TRBJ1-5; no clear D gene. This CDR3 contains 16 residues. The germline gives CDR1 LNHDA, CDR2 SQIVND (reference sequence). V lost 1 base and J 0 bases, leaving 10 bases between the germline ends. Here the CDR3 reads CASSIGSGVSNQPQHF. As DNA, the CDR3 is TGTGCCAGTAGTATAGGGTCAGGTGTTAGCAATCAGCCCCAGCATTTT.

Only a few counts were recorded for this clone. The chain links TRBV20-1 to TRBJ2-7; D could derive from TRBD1 or TRBD2 (5 bases each). Germline-derived CDR1 and CDR2 are DFQATT and SNEGSKA (reference sequence). Trimming took off 3 bases at V and 1 base at J, with 16 bases between the two ends. The CDR3 is made up of 15 amino acids. This CDR3 reads CSASNLRDGSYEQYF. CDR3 bases: TGCAGTGCTAGTAACCTCCGGGACGGTTCCTACGAGCAGTACTTC.

V gene TRBV2 combines with J gene TRBJ1-4; D may be TRBD1 (5 bases). This CDR3 comprises 14 residues. Germline values: CDR1 SNHLY, CDR2 FYNNEI. V lost 5 bases, J lost 0 bases, and 7 bases lay in between. As DNA, the CDR3 is TGTGCCAGCAGTCGGACAACAACTAATGAAAAACTGTTTTTT. Its protein product is CASSRTTTNEKLFF. Together with reference TRBV2 and TRBJ1-4, the CDR3 gives the full variable domain: EPEVTQTPSHQVTQMGQEVILRCVPISNHLYFYWYRQILGQKVEFLVSFYNNEISEKSEIFDDQFSVERPDGSNFTLKIRSTKLEDSAMYFCASSRTTTNEKLFFGSGTQLSVL.

The gene calls are TRBV19 and TRBJ1-4; a weak D match, TRBD1 (5 bases). The CDR3 contains 14 residues. V was clipped by 9 bases and J by 12 bases, with 23 bases between them. The germline V gene encodes CDR1 LNHDA and CDR2 SQIVND (reference sequence). The CDR3 DNA sequence: TGTGCCAGCTGCCCCAGGGTGGGGACCGGGGAACTGTTTTTT. It codes for CASCPRVGTGELFF.

The genes are TRBV27 and TRBJ2-2; D is uncertain. V dropped 6 bases and J dropped 6 bases, with 8 bases sitting between them. CDR3 size: 12 residues. The germline CDR1 and CDR2 sequences are MNHEY and SMNVEV (reference sequence). CDR3 residues: CASRKEPGELFF. The DNA for the CDR3 is TGTGCCAGCAGGAAGGAACCCGGGGAGCTGTTTTTT.

This clone was recorded a few times. The chain has TRBV9 and TRBJ2-2; D tentatively fits TRBD1 or TRBD2 (5 bases each). CDR1 SGDLS and CDR2 YYNGEE come from the germline V gene. V was trimmed by 0 bases and J by 5 bases, leaving 8 bases between them. The CDR3 length is 14 residues. CDR3 bases: TGTGCCAGCAGCGTAGAATGGGGGACCGGGGAGCTGTTTTTT. The encoded protein is CASSVEWGTGELFF.

The chain carries TRBV27 and TRBJ2-2, with D possibly being TRBD1 (5 bases). The CDR3 has 14 amino acids. The V and J ends lost 5 bases and 4 bases respectively, with 11 bases between them. Germline V gene data show CDR1 as MNHEY and CDR2 as SMNVEV (reference sequence). CDR3 bases: TGTGCCAGCAGTGCCGGACAATTCACCGGGGAGCTGTTTTTT. The encoded protein is CASSAGQFTGELFF.

The gene calls are TRBV4-1 and TRBJ2-7; 7 bases are shared with TRBD2. The CDR3 has 15 residues. V lost 4 bases to trimming and J lost 2 bases; unmatched junction nucleotides: 8. Germline CDR1 is MGHRA and CDR2 is YSYEKL. CDR3 in DNA: TGCGCCAGCAGCCCCGGGGGGACGGTGACCTACGAGCAGTACTTC. Translation gives CASSPGGTVTYEQYF.

The rearrangement uses TRBV7-2 and TRBJ2-2; 7 nucleotides line up with TRBD1. CDR3 length: 15 amino acids. With 4 bases clipped from V and 7 bases from J, the junction kept 9 bases outside the gene matches. In germline, CDR1 is SGHTA, CDR2 FQGNSA. CDR3 coding DNA: TGTGCCAGCAGCTCCCAGACAGGGTTGGGCGGGGAGCTGTTTTTT. Amino acids: CASSSQTGLGGELFF.

J is TRBJ2-1 and V is TRBV9; 9 nucleotides match TRBD2. The germline V gene has CDR1 SGDLS and CDR2 YYNGEE. The CDR3 has 17 residues. With V trimmed by 2 bases and J by 2 bases, 8 bases remained unmatched. The CDR3 coding sequence is TGTGCCAGCAGCGTCGCCTCTAGCGGGGTAACCTACAATGAGCAGTTCTTC. Translating gives CASSVASSGVTYNEQFF.

The genes are TRBV7-8 and TRBJ1-2; D is uncertain. Trimming cost V 1 base and J 2 bases, with 17 bases left between them. The CDR3 length is 17 residues. Germline V gene data show CDR1 as SGHVS and CDR2 as FQNEAQ. The CDR3 DNA sequence: TGTGCCAGCAGCTTAGGTGGTTTACTGGCTGAGAACTATGGCTACACCTTC. This translates into CASSLGGLLAENYGYTF.

J is TRBJ1-2 and V is TRBV28; D may be TRBD1 (5 bases). The CDR3 totals 15 residues. Trimming took 5 bases from V and 5 from J, leaving 18 bases between them. Germline CDR1 is MDHEN and CDR2 is SYDVKM. In DNA, the CDR3 is TGTGCCAGCAGTCGGGGACGGTGGACCGAGTATGGCTACACCTTC. Protein: CASSRGRWTEYGYTF.

V is TRBV2 and J is TRBJ1-4; no definite D call. The germline V gene encodes CDR1 SNHLY and CDR2 FYNNEI. V gave up 2 bases and J gave up 3 bases, with 7 bases separating them. This CDR3 is built from 14 residues. For the CDR3, the DNA is TGTGCCAGCAGTGAATTTTTAGCTAATGAAAAACTGTTTTTT. Translation: CASSEFLANEKLFF. Full variable domain (outside the CDR3, taken from reference TRBV2 and TRBJ1-4): EPEVTQTPSHQVTQMGQEVILRCVPISNHLYFYWYRQILGQKVEFLVSFYNNEISEKSEIFDDQFSVERPDGSNFTLKIRSTKLEDSAMYFCASSEFLANEKLFFGSGTQLSVL.

This clone has at least ten counts. The chain employs TRBV5-3 and TRBJ2-2; 12 nucleotides line up with TRBD2. TRBV5-3 belongs to the ORF category, with a function that is uncertain. The CDR3 is 14 amino acids. V was pared by 8 bases and J by 1 base, with 0 bases of the junction left unmatched. The CDR3, as DNA: TGTGCCAGGACTAGCGGGAGGAACACCGGGGAGCTGTTTTTT. Amino acid sequence: CARTSGRNTGELFF.

A few counts support this clone. The rearrangement uses TRBV6-5 and TRBJ1-6; D is ambiguous. This CDR3 has 13 residues. Germline loops: CDR1 MNHEY, CDR2 SVGAGI. The V end lost 5 bases, the J end lost 11 bases, and 13 bases lay between the germline ends. The CDR3 bases are TGTGCCAGCAGTCCTGACCCGAGGACACCCCTCCACTTT. Its protein product is CASSPDPRTPLHF.